The 5 T cell receptor beta chains presented below share a single source sample, sequenced in a study of blood T cell repertoires in COVID-19. TCRdb keeps only in-frame clones here, not all; method: immunoSEQ multiplex PCR. The table has a few hundred thousand clones, about 85% seen once. Sequenced input: peripheral blood. The receptors originated from a man aged 18 to 30 with active or convalescent COVID-19.

In this sample, this clone turned up a few times. Other DNA variants within this sample encode the same CDR3. The chain has TRBV6-2 or TRBV6-3 and TRBJ1-5; 8 bases map to TRBD1. Germline trimming cut 2 bases from V and 4 bases from J; bases unmatched to any gene: 1. Germline assignment: CDR1 MNHEY and CDR2 SVGEGT. The CDR3 covers 14 residues. CDR3 in amino acids: CASSYRQGNQPQHF. The CDR3 nucleotides are TGTGCCAGCAGTTACCGACAGGGGAATCAGCCCCAGCATTTT.

The chain couples TRBV3-1 (or the pseudogene TRBV3-2) to TRBJ2-6; 9 nucleotides line up with TRBD1. The trim removed 2 bases at V and 3 bases at J, leaving 8 bases unmatched. This CDR3 has 18 residues. The germline gives CDR1 LGHDT, CDR2 YNNKEL (reference sequence). In DNA, the CDR3 is TGTGCCAGCAGCCAAACCGGGACAGGGAGTCTTGGGGCCAACGTCCTGACTTTC. Amino acid sequence: CASSQTGTGSLGANVLTF.

The V call is TRBV6-5, the J call TRBJ2-7; maybe TRBD1 (8 bases). Germline-derived CDR1 and CDR2 are MNHEY and SVGAGI. V was trimmed by 6 bases and J by 6 bases, leaving 15 bases between them. This CDR3 has 13 amino acids. CDR3 in amino acids: CASRITGGGEQYF. The CDR3 DNA is TGTGCCAGCAGAATAACAGGGGGGGGCGAGCAGTACTTC.

CDR3 sequence: CASSYGGLYNSPLHF. The CDR3 DNA sequence: TGTGCCAGCAGTTATGGGGGCTTGTACAATTCACCCCTCCACTTT. This sequence joins TRBV6-5 and TRBJ1-6, with D perhaps TRBD1 (6 bases). The CDR3 runs 15 residues. CDR1 MNHEY and CDR2 SVGAGI come from the germline V gene. Trimming removed 3 bases at V and 7 bases at J, with 13 bases between.

The gene calls are TRBV6-6 and TRBJ2-7, with 9 bases that match TRBD2. The junction had 5 bases not matched to a gene; V was cut back by 2 bases and J by 3 bases. CDR1 MNHNY and CDR2 SVGAGI come from the germline V gene (reference sequence). CDR3 size: 15 residues. The CDR3 DNA follows: TGTGCCAGCAGTTACCTCCAGACTAGCGGCTACGAGCAGTACTTC. This gives the protein CASSYLQTSGYEQYF.